This paragraph covers one T cell receptor (beta chain) sequence. Germline CDR1 and CDR2: LNHNV and YYDKDF (reference sequence). V lost 0 bases and J 4 bases, leaving 17 bases between the germline ends. The CDR3 has 17 amino acids. This sample is drawn from a study of CD8 T cells in Susac syndrome. RNA was extracted with the RNeasy kit, and a quantity of about 0.5 to 1 ug was reverse transcribed using random hexamers. TCRdb re-analysed the immunoSEQ multiplex PCR reads in MiXCR, keeping a single row per CDR3 protein. The sample lists fewer than 200,000 distinct CDR3 sequences; 85% to 95% were seen once. Definite or probable Susac syndrome was diagnosed using recently defined diagnostic criteria.

The specimen sequenced was CD4+ T cells from PBMCs. The rearrangement links TRBV15 to TRBJ2-3, with D possibly called TRBD1 or TRBD2 (6 bases each). The clonotype originates from a human donor with Susac syndrome. The chain's CDR3 is CATSRDPPPGAPDTQYF. DNA of the CDR3: TGTGCCACCAGCAGAGACCCCCCACCGGGGGCCCCAGATACGCAGTATTTT.